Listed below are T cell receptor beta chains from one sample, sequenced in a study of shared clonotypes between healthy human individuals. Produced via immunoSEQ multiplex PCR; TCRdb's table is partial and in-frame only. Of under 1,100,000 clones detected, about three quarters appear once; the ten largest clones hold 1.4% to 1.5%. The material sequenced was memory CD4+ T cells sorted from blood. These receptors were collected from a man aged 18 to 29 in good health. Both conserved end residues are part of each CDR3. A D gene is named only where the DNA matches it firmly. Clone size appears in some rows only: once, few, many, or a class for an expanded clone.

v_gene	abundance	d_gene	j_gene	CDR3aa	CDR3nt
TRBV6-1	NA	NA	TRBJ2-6	CASSVGGLGANVLTF	TGTGCCAGCAGTGTCGGGGGGCTTGGGGCCAACGTCCTGACTTTC
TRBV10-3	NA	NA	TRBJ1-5	CAISAREGDQPQHF	TGTGCCATCAGTGCCAGGGAGGGCGATCAGCCCCAGCATTTT
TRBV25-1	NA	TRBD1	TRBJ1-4	CASGDRDGTNEKLFF	TGTGCCAGCGGAGACAGGGACGGGACTAATGAAAAACTGTTTTTT
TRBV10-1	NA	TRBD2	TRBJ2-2	CASSRGTLGGVGELFF	TGCGCCAGCAGCCGAGGGACCCTGGGGGGGGTCGGGGAGCTGTTTTTT
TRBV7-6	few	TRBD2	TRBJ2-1	CASSPYGSGRDNEQFF	TGTGCCAGCAGCCCTTACGGTAGCGGGAGGGACAATGAGCAGTTCTTC
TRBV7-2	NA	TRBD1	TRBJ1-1	CASSLLGGELGTEAFF	TGTGCCAGCAGCTTACTAGGGGGCGAGTTAGGTACTGAAGCTTTCTTT
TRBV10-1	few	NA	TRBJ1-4	CASSRGIDEKLFF	TGCGCCAGCAGTCGGGGGATCGATGAAAAACTGTTTTTT
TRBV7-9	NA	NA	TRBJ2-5	CASSPGGAGETQYF	TGTGCCAGCAGCCCAGGGGGGGCGGGCGAGACCCAGTACTTC
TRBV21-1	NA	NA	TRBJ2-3	CASSKGPIRGLDTDTQYF	TGTGCCAGCAGCAAAGGGCCCATCAGGGGACTAGACACAGATACGCAGTATTTT
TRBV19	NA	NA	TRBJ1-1	CASSIQENTEAFF	TGTGCCAGTAGCATACAGGAGAACACTGAAGCTTTCTTT
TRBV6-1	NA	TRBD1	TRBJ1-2	CASSSGQGWGYTF	TGTGCCAGCAGTTCCGGACAGGGCTGGGGCTACACCTTC
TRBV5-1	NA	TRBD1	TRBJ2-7	CASSRGTGGTYEQYF	TGCGCCAGCAGCAGAGGGACAGGGGGTACCTACGAGCAGTACTTC
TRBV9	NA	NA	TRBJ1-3	CASSAQGATGNTIYF	TGTGCCAGCAGCGCACAGGGTGCCACTGGAAACACCATATATTTT
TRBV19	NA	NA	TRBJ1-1	CASSPTLNTEAFF	TGTGCCAGTAGTCCCACCCTGAACACTGAAGCTTTCTTT
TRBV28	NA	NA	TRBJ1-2	CASSYQGAYGYTF	TGTGCCAGCAGTTACCAGGGAGCCTATGGCTACACCTTC
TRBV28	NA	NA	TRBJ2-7	CASSDSKASLREQYF	TGTGCCAGCAGTGATTCTAAGGCTTCCCTACGCGAGCAGTACTTC
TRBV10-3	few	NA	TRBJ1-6	CAISEDAPRRPLHF	TGTGCCATCAGCGAGGACGCGCCAAGAAGACCCCTCCACTTT
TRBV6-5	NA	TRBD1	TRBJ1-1	CASSYRSGQTIIF	TGTGCCAGCAGTTACAGATCGGGACAGACAATTATCTTT
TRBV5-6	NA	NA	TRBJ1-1	CASSLVAAMNTEAFF	TGTGCCAGCAGCTTGGTGGCAGCCATGAACACTGAAGCTTTCTTT
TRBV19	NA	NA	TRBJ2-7	CAPSPTYYEQYF	TGTGCCCCATCTCCCACCTACTACGAGCAGTACTTC
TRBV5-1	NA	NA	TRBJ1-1	CASSLRTANTEAFF	TGCGCCAGCAGCTTGAGAACAGCGAACACTGAAGCTTTCTTT
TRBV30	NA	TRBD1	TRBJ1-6	CAWSVDRANSPLHF	TGTGCCTGGAGTGTGGACAGGGCCAATTCACCCCTCCACTTT
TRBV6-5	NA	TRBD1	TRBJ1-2	CASSPPGQGKAGYTF	TGTGCCAGCAGTCCGCCGGGACAGGGGAAGGCTGGCTACACCTTC
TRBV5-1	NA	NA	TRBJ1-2	CASSLAGQARANGYTF	TGCGCCAGCAGCTTGGCAGGGCAGGCGCGTGCTAATGGCTACACCTTC
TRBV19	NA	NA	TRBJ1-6	CASREQGFSYNSPLHF	TGTGCCAGTAGGGAGCAGGGGTTTTCGTATAATTCACCCCTCCACTTT
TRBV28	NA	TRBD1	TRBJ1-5	CASRETSTGVSNQPQHF	TGTGCCAGCAGGGAAACCTCAACAGGGGTTAGCAATCAGCCCCAGCATTTT
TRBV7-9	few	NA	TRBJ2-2	CASSLPDPWDTGELFF	TGTGCCAGCAGCTTACCGGACCCGTGGGACACCGGGGAGCTGTTTTTT
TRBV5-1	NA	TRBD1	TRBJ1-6	CASSLTGANNNSPLHF	TGCGCCAGCAGCTTGACAGGGGCTAATAATAATTCACCCCTCCACTTT
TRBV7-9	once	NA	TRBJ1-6	CASSSFGRRSYNSPLHF	TGTGCCAGCAGCTCCTTTGGACGGCGCTCCTATAATTCACCCCTCCACTTT
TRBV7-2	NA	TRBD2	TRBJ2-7	CASSPRLAGGNEQYF	TGTGCCAGCAGCCCCAGACTAGCGGGAGGGAACGAGCAGTACTTC
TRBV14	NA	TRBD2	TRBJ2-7	CASSLRGGAYEQHF	TGTGCCAGCAGCCTTCGGGGGGGCGCGTACGAGCAGCACTTC
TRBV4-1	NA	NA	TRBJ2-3	CASSQGPDTQYF	TGCGCCAGCAGCCAAGGGCCAGATACGCAGTATTTT
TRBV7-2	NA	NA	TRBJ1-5	CASGGGYGQPQHF	TGTGCCAGCGGCGGGGGGTATGGTCAGCCCCAGCATTTT
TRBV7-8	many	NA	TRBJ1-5	CASSLAGVNQPQHF	TGTGCCAGCAGCTTAGCAGGGGTCAATCAGCCCCAGCATTTT
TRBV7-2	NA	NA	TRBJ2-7	CASSLNTYEQYF	TGTGCCAGCAGCTTAAATACTTACGAGCAGTACTTC
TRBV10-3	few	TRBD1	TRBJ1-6	CAISAVAGGNNSPLHF	TGTGCCATCAGTGCTGTGGCAGGGGGTAATAATTCACCCCTCCACTTT
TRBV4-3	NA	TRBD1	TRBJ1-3	CASSRQIPGQGFTGNTIYF	TGCGCCAGCAGCCGGCAAATACCGGGACAGGGGTTCACTGGAAACACCATATATTTT
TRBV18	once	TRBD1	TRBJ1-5	CASSPGQDNQPQHF	TGTGCCAGCTCACCGGGACAGGACAATCAGCCCCAGCATTTT
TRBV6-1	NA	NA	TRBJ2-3	CASSLPRGPDTQYF	TGTGCCAGCAGTCTCCCTAGGGGCCCAGATACGCAGTATTTT
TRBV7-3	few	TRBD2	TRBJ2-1	CASSLLAGDSYNEQFF	TGTGCCAGCAGCTTACTAGCGGGGGACTCCTACAATGAGCAGTTCTTC
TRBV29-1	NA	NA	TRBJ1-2	CSVEGTPGGGANYGYTF	TGCAGCGTTGAAGGGACCCCCGGAGGAGGAGCTAACTATGGCTACACCTTC
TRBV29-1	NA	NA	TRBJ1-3	CSVVRSSGNTIYF	TGCAGCGTTGTGCGAAGCTCTGGAAACACCATATATTTT
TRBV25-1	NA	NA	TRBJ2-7	CASSAISEQYF	TGTGCCAGCAGTGCCATCAGCGAGCAGTACTTC
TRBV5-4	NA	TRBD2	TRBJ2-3	CASSFGSGSSTDTQYF	TGTGCCAGCAGCTTCGGTAGCGGGAGTAGCACAGATACGCAGTATTTT
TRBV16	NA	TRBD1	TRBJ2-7	CASSPRTGQGFGSYEQYF	TGTGCCAGCAGCCCCCGGACAGGGCAAGGTTTCGGCTCCTACGAGCAGTACTTC
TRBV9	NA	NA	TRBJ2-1	CASSVVARSNEQFF	TGTGCCAGCAGCGTAGTAGCAAGGAGCAATGAGCAGTTCTTC
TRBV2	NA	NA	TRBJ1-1	CASSDQGVMAFF	TGTGCCAGCAGTGATCAGGGAGTGATGGCTTTCTTT
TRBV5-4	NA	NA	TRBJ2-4	CASSLDLNIQYF	TGTGCCAGCAGCTTGGACCTAAACATTCAGTACTTC
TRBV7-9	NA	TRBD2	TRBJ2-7	CASSREGLAGLYEQYF	TGTGCCAGCAGCAGAGAGGGACTAGCGGGGCTCTACGAGCAGTACTTC
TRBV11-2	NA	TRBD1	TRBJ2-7	CASSFPGTGGRNEQYF	TGTGCCAGCAGCTTTCCCGGGACAGGGGGTCGCAACGAGCAGTACTTC
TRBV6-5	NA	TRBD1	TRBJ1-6	CASSFTGGSNNSPLHF	TGTGCCAGCAGTTTTACAGGGGGCTCTAATAATTCACCCCTCCACTTT
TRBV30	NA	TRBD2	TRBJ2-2	CACVGGLAGELFF	TGTGCCTGCGTGGGAGGGTTGGCCGGGGAGCTGTTTTTT
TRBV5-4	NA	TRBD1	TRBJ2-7	CASSSRDRTREQYF	TGTGCCAGCAGCTCCCGGGACAGGACGAGGGAGCAGTACTTC
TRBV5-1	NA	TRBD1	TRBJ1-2	CASSSTTGGYGYTF	TGCGCCAGCAGCTCAACGACAGGGGGCTATGGCTACACCTTC
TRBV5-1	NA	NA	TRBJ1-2	CASSLAAGVGYGYTF	TGCGCCAGCAGCTTGGCGGCAGGGGTAGGCTATGGCTACACCTTC
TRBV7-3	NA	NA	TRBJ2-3	CASGRDFTDTQYF	TGTGCCAGCGGCCGGGACTTCACAGATACGCAGTATTTT
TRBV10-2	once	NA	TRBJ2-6	CASSELGPGVAGANVLTF	TGCGCCAGCAGTGAGTTGGGGCCCGGCGTAGCTGGGGCCAACGTCCTGACTTTC
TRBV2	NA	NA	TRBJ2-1	CASSGRNEQFF	TGTGCCAGCAGTGGCAGAAATGAGCAGTTCTTC